This T cell receptor (beta chain) was found in a study of beta chain features in type 1 diabetes. TCRB transcripts that were expressed got sequenced, as all of the isolated RNA had been reverse transcribed. Libraries were prepared by immunoSEQ multiplex PCR; TCRdb keeps only in-frame clonotypes and omits some of them. This table has 280,000 or so clones, 15% appearing once. V shed 8 bases and J 3 bases; nucleotides not matched to a gene: 2. This CDR3 region has 12 residues. Germline V gene sequence: CDR1 MNHEY, CDR2 SVGAGI. With respect to this clone: Its antigen is still unknown.

Broader study findings: Type 1 diabetes patients had TCRB CDR3s that were shorter (moderately but significantly so) in all four CD4+ subsets. Compared with healthy donors, patients appeared to share more similar naive, central memory and regulatory TCRB repertoires. Fewer junction insertions and more nucleotide deletions appeared in type 1 diabetes patients.

The chain uses TRBV6-5 and TRBJ1-1, with 8 bases lining up with TRBD1. Sequencing was performed on naive CD4+ T cells from blood. The receptor comes from a man between 18 and 35 years old with type 1 diabetes. DNA for the CDR3: TGTGCCAGCTCAGGGGGCTACACTGAAGCTTTCTTT. Encoded protein: CASSGGYTEAFF.